Listed here is a single TCR beta chain. Its antigen is not known. V gave up 8 bases and J gave up 5 bases, with 12 bases separating them. The CDR3 consists of 12 residues. Per germline, CDR1 SGHTA and CDR2 FQGNSA. This sample is drawn from a study of CD8+CD57+ T cells in acquired aplastic anemia. About the study: An average of roughly 2.9 ug of DNA was obtained from sorted CD4+ and CD8+ cells.

Genomic DNA, serving as template, underwent TCR beta VDJ and CDR3 profiling. TCRdb called the reads again in MiXCR, with one record for every CDR3 protein. The repertoire holds 150,000 to 200,000 distinct CDR3 sequences, with approximately 48% as singletons. Individuals selected for sequencing had exhibited CD8+CD57+ cell expansion on flow cytometry. Study findings and constraints: Statistical testing detected no significant gap in CD8+ Simpson's diversity between patients and controls. Patients and controls were found to share twenty-nine CD8+ CDR3 sequences.

The sequencing sample was made of sorted CD4+, CD8+, or CD8+CD57+ T cells (not recorded which) from PBMCs. The V call is TRBV7-2, the J call TRBJ2-5, with D possibly matching TRBD2 (6 bases). This receptor was taken from a human donor with aplastic anemia. The CDR3 DNA sequence: TGTGCCAGCCGGGGGATGGGGGAGACCCAGTACTTC. Amino acids: CASRGMGETQYF.